A selection of T cell receptor beta chains follows, all from one sample in a study of cytotoxic CD8 clonotypes in ibrutinib-treated CLL. Profiling relied on immunoSEQ multiplex PCR, and the TCRdb table lists in-frame clones only, not all of them. The sample yields about 17,000 clones, about 80% seen once. Sequenced here: PBMCs, sampled before ibrutinib treatment. These receptors were taken from a human donor with chronic lymphocytic leukemia. Both conserved end residues are part of each CDR3. A D gene is named only where the DNA matches it firmly. Rows give clone size only sometimes, using once, few, many, or a class for an expanded clone.

d_call j_call clone_size cdr3_length v_call cdr3_aa cdr3_nt
- TRBJ2-3 few 16 TRBV7-9 CASSPDRDGGTDTQYF TGTGCCAGCAGCCCTGACCGGGACGGTGGCACAGATACGCAGTATTTT
- TRBJ2-2 - 15 TRBV7-9 CASSLLLDGVGELFF TGTGCCAGCAGCTTACTACTAGACGGGGTCGGGGAGCTGTTTTTT
TRBD1 TRBJ1-1 - 15 TRBV28 CASSLDTGGITEAFF TGTGCCAGCAGTTTAGATACAGGGGGCATAACTGAAGCTTTCTTT
TRBD2 TRBJ2-7 - 15 TRBV11-3 CASSLSSGLAREQYF TGTGCCAGCAGCTTAAGTAGCGGGCTGGCGCGCGAGCAGTACTTC
- TRBJ2-4 - 15 TRBV13 CASSLDRDYKNIQYF TGTGCCAGCAGCCTAGACAGGGACTACAAAAACATTCAGTACTTC
- TRBJ2-2 - 14 TRBV7-3 CASSPGQNTGELFF TGTGCCAGCAGCCCGGGCCAGAACACCGGGGAGCTGTTTTTT
TRBD2 TRBJ2-7 - 15 TRBV19 CASSGPSGSSYEQYF TGTGCCAGTAGCGGACCTAGCGGCAGCTCCTACGAGCAGTACTTC
- TRBJ2-3 - 12 TRBV13 CASSLDRDTQYF TGTGCCAGCAGCTTAGATCGGGATACGCAGTATTTT
TRBD2 TRBJ2-2 - 16 TRBV7-7 CASSLDGLAGPGELFF TGTGCTAGCAGCTTAGACGGACTAGCGGGACCCGGGGAGCTGTTTTTT
- TRBJ1-2 - 14 TRBV28 CASSFVGDGYGYTF TGTGCCAGCAGTTTTGTAGGGGACGGGTATGGCTACACCTTC
TRBD2 TRBJ2-3 once 18 TRBV7-3 CASSPPGLAGGRTDTQYF TGTGCCAGCAGCCCACCGGGACTAGCGGGAGGTCGAACAGATACGCAGTATTTT
TRBD1 TRBJ2-7 - 13 TRBV12-5 CASGTDRGYEQYF TGTGCTAGTGGTACAGACAGGGGTTACGAGCAGTACTTC
TRBD1 TRBJ1-2 once 13 TRBV6-5 CASSRQGANGYTF TGTGCCAGCAGTCGACAGGGGGCGAACGGCTACACCTTC
- TRBJ2-1 - 16 TRBV4-1 CASSQARTSPYNEQFF TGCGCCAGCAGCCAAGCCAGGACTTCTCCCTACAATGAGCAGTTCTTC
TRBD2 TRBJ2-3 - 16 TRBV28 CASRSGTSGRRDTQYF TGTGCCAGCAGAAGTGGGACTAGCGGGAGAAGAGATACGCAGTATTTT
- TRBJ2-7 - 13 TRBV9 CASSVLSGGEQYF TGTGCCAGCAGCGTCCTTTCTGGCGGCGAGCAGTACTTC
TRBD2 TRBJ2-7 - 14 TRBV5-1 CASSLAGLDFTGYF TGCGCCAGCAGCTTGGCAGGACTAGACTTCACTGGGTACTTC
- TRBJ1-2 few 16 TRBV9 CASSKDGGILLSGYTF TGTGCCAGCAGCAAGGACGGGGGTATACTCTTGAGTGGCTACACCTTC
TRBD2 TRBJ2-5 - 17 TRBV7-9 CASSHPQRGELQETQYF TGTGCCAGCAGCCACCCGCAGCGGGGAGAGCTACAAGAGACCCAGTACTTC
- TRBJ2-1 - 13 TRBV7-3 CASSLTNRDEQFF TGTGCCAGCAGCTTAACGAATCGGGATGAGCAGTTCTTC
- TRBJ2-7 - 13 TRBV5-1 CASSAGQSYEQYF TGCGCCAGCAGCGCGGGACAGTCCTACGAGCAGTACTTC
TRBD2 TRBJ2-7 - 17 TRBV5-4 CASSPGGGTSDPREQYF TGTGCCAGCAGCCCGGGGGGTGGGACTAGCGATCCTCGGGAGCAGTACTTC
TRBD1 TRBJ2-7 - 17 TRBV27 CASSSKSSGTGPYEQYF TGTGCCAGCAGTTCGAAGAGCTCCGGGACAGGGCCCTACGAGCAGTACTTC
TRBD2 TRBJ2-1 - 16 TRBV27 CASSSLAGGSYNEQFF TGTGCCAGCAGTTCGCTAGCGGGAGGGTCATACAATGAGCAGTTCTTC
- TRBJ2-5 - 14 TRBV6-6 CASDPGGTIETQYF TGTGCCAGCGATCCAGGGGGGACAATAGAGACCCAGTACTTC
TRBD2 TRBJ2-1 - 17 TRBV28 CASSFPPGGDTYNEQFF TGTGCCAGCAGTTTCCCCCCCGGGGGGGATACCTACAATGAGCAGTTCTTC
- TRBJ1-2 few 15 TRBV28 CASSSPKSINYGYTF TGTGCCAGCAGTTCCCCTAAGTCTATTAACTATGGCTACACCTTC
- TRBJ1-2 - 15 TRBV28 CASNRDGWGTYGYTF TGTGCCAGCAATAGGGACGGATGGGGGACCTATGGCTACACCTTC
- TRBJ2-3 - 14 TRBV7-9 CASSSTLSTDTQYF TGTGCCAGCAGCTCCACACTCAGCACAGATACGCAGTATTTT
- TRBJ2-7 - 11 TRBV29-1 CSVGWVYEQYF TGCAGCGTTGGGTGGGTCTACGAGCAGTACTTC
- TRBJ2-5 - 14 TRBV7-2 CASSLVGSGETQYF TGTGCCAGCAGCTTAGTCGGGAGTGGAGAGACCCAGTACTTC
- TRBJ2-5 - 16 TRBV28 CASSLMASAYQETQYF TGTGCCAGCAGTTTAATGGCTAGCGCGTACCAAGAGACCCAGTACTTC
TRBD2 TRBJ2-5 few 15 TRBV7-9 CASRGLGEGHETQYF TGTGCCAGCAGGGGACTGGGGGAGGGCCACGAGACCCAGTACTTC
- TRBJ2-3 - 13 TRBV7-2 CASKIHEADTQYF TGTGCCAGCAAAATTCACGAAGCAGATACGCAGTATTTT
- TRBJ2-5 - 17 TRBV7-2 CASSPDGLRGYQETQYF TGTGCCAGCAGCCCAGACGGCCTCCGGGGGTACCAAGAGACCCAGTACTTC
- TRBJ1-1 - 13 TRBV19 CATKTAGDTEAFF TGTGCCACAAAAACGGCGGGGGACACTGAAGCTTTCTTT
- TRBJ1-6 - 15 TRBV6-5 CASSYSAGVGSPLHF TGTGCCAGCAGTTACTCTGCAGGGGTGGGTTCACCCCTCCACTTT
TRBD1 TRBJ1-2 - 12 TRBV28 CASSWTGSGYTF TGTGCCAGCAGTTGGACAGGGTCAGGCTACACCTTC
- TRBJ1-3 few 12 TRBV30 CAWSVAGNTIYF TGTGCCTGGAGTGTAGCCGGAAACACCATATATTTT
TRBD1 TRBJ2-7 once 14 TRBV7-9 CASSSGGSSYEQYF TGTGCCAGCAGCTCAGGGGGTAGCTCCTACGAGCAGTACTTC
- TRBJ2-1 - 15 TRBV5-5 CASSQPGPRYDEQFF TGTGCCAGCAGCCAACCGGGACCCAGGTACGATGAGCAGTTCTTC
TRBD1 TRBJ1-4 - 14 TRBV5-1 CASSFGDSLEKLFF TGCGCCAGCAGCTTTGGGGACAGCCTCGAAAAACTGTTTTTT
- TRBJ2-2 - 17 TRBV15 CATSRDRGRSNTGELFF TGTGCCACCAGCAGAGATCGGGGCAGATCGAACACCGGGGAGCTGTTTTTT
- TRBJ2-1 - 15 TRBV7-3 CASSSPIGAGSEQFF TGTGCCAGCAGCTCCCCCATCGGTGCGGGGTCTGAGCAGTTCTTC
TRBD2 TRBJ2-1 - 16 TRBV27 CASSRTSGGGFDEQFF TGTGCCAGCAGCAGGACTAGCGGGGGCGGGTTCGATGAGCAGTTCTTC
- TRBJ2-7 - 12 TRBV28 CASMGGKYEQYF TGTGCCAGCATGGGTGGGAAATACGAGCAGTACTTC
TRBD1 TRBJ1-6 - 15 TRBV27 CASRPGTAYNSPLHF TGTGCCAGCAGACCCGGGACAGCTTATAATTCACCCCTCCACTTT
- TRBJ2-7 once 15 TRBV13 CASSLVQFPGDEQYF TGTGCCAGCAGCTTAGTTCAGTTTCCCGGGGACGAGCAGTACTTC
- TRBJ2-5 - 15 TRBV5-8 CASSLFFGQSETQYF TGTGCCAGCAGCTTGTTTTTTGGGCAGTCGGAGACCCAGTACTTC
TRBD1 TRBJ2-7 - 15 TRBV6-6 CASSLPGQGQYEQYF TGTGCCAGCAGCTTACCGGGACAGGGGCAATACGAGCAGTACTTC
TRBD2 TRBJ2-2 - 15 TRBV4-3 CASGRSAGATGELFF TGCGCCAGCGGGAGAAGCGCGGGAGCTACCGGGGAGCTGTTTTTT